One T cell receptor (beta chain) is described in this entry. The record originates from a study of control samples from healthy donors and cancer patients. Here immunoSEQ multiplex PCR was the method, and the copy in TCRdb shows in-frame clones only, minus some. The top ten clones hold around 1.5% of a sample with 170,000 or so clones, approximately 94% of them seen once. The V gene's germline CDR1 is SGDLS and CDR2 YYNGEE. The V segment lost 0 bases and the J segment 6 bases; nucleotides outside the gene matches: 15. The CDR3 length is 18 residues. J is TRBJ2-1 and V is TRBV9; 7 bases are shared with TRBD2. The sample was blood. The sequence was collected from a woman younger than 35 in good health. The CDR3 DNA reads TGTGCCAGCAGCGTAGAGGGTAGCGGGCAAACGCTGGGCAATGAGCAGTTCTTC. Translated: CASSVEGSGQTLGNEQFF. Based on the CDR3 plus reference TRBV9 and TRBJ2-1, the full variable domain is DSGVTQTPKHLITATGQRVTLRCSPRSGDLSVYWYQQSLDQGLQFLIQYYNGEERAKGNILERFSAQQFPDLHSELNLSSLELGDSALYFCASSVEGSGQTLGNEQFFGPGTRLTVL.